This T cell receptor (beta chain) came from a study of response to subunit inactivated influenza vaccine. TCRdb re-called the RT-PCR reads through MiXCR, storing one row per CDR3 protein. The profile shows 150,000 to 200,000 distinct CDR3 sequences, approximately 12% of them singletons. Regarding the study as a whole: There was a suggestion from the authors that each seasonal influenza vaccination recruits few new T cells.

Germline V CDR1 and CDR2: DFQATT, SNEGSKA (reference sequence). V was clipped by 0 bases and J by 0 bases, with 12 bases between them. The CDR3 runs 15 residues. In its sample, this clonotype was seen many times. Its antigen is currently unknown. This same sample was also taken into another study, of T cells expressing NK-cell markers. As reported in that work: TCR beta cDNA was made by 5'RACE template switching with UMIs. In the group of eight sequenced donors, seven were HCMV-seropositive and one was seronegative. Six donors had dominant NKG2C+ clonotypes that comprised roughly 1.0-7.5% of their CD8+ T cells. Specificity for HCMV among expanded NKG2C+ T cell clones was not established.

V gene TRBV20-1 combines with J gene TRBJ2-7, with D tentatively TRBD2 (5 bases). The starting material was CD8+ T cells sorted from PBMCs, obtained about 13 days after vaccination. The TCR comes from a man aged 50-59 years who received an inactivated influenza vaccine. Written as DNA, the CDR3 is TGCAGTGCTAGAGATTGGGCGGGTGTCTCCTACGAGCAGTACTTC. Translation: CSARDWAGVSYEQYF.